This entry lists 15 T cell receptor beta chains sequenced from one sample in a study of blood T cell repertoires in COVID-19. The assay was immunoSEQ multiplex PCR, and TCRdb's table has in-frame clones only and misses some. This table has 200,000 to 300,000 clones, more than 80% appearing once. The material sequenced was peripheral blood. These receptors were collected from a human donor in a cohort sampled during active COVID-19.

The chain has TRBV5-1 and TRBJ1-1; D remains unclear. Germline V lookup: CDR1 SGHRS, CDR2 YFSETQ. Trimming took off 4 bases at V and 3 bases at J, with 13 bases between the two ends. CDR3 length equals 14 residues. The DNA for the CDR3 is TGCGCCAGCAGCCCTACGCGGAGCCACACTGAAGCTTTCTTT. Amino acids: CASSPTRSHTEAFF.

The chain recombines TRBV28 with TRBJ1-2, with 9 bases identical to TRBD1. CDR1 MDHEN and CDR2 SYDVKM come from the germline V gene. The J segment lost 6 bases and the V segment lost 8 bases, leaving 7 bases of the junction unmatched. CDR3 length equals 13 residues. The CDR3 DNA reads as TGTGCCAGCGTTCGCAGGGACAGGGATGGCTACACCTTC. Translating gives CASVRRDRDGYTF.

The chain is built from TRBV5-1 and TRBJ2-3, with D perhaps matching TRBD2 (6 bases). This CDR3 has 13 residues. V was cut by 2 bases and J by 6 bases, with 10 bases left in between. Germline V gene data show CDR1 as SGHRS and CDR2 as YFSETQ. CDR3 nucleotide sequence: TGCGCCAGCAGCTTAGGAGGGCCTGATACGCAGTATTTT. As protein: CASSLGGPDTQYF.

In DNA form, the CDR3 reads TGTGCCAGCAGCGTAGGGGACATTAGCACAGATACGCAGTATTTT. This codes for CASSVGDISTDTQYF. V usage is TRBV9 and J usage is TRBJ2-3; the D gene is possibly TRBD1 (6 bases). CDR1 is SGDLS, CDR2 YYNGEE, per germline. With 0 bases removed from V and 0 bases from J, the gap between germline ends came to 8 bases. This CDR3 contains 15 residues.

CDR3 loop: CASSLAGQGVVYGYTF. The CDR3 DNA reads TGTGCCAGCAGTTTAGCCGGACAGGGGGTAGTCTATGGCTACACCTTC. This chain joins TRBV28 and TRBJ1-2, with 10 nucleotides matching TRBD1. The CDR3 totals 16 residues. Per the germline V gene, CDR1 is MDHEN and CDR2 is SYDVKM. Unmatched junction bases numbered 7, after V lost 2 bases and J lost 4 bases.

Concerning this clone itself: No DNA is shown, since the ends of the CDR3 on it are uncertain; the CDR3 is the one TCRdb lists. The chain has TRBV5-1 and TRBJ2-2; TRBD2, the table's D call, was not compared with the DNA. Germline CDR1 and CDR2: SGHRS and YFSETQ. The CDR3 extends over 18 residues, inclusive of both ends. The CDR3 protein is CASSSISGGAFGAGELFF.

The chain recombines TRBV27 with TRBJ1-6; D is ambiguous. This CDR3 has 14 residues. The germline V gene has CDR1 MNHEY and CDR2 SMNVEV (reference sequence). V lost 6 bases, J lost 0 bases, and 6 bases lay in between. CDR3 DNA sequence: TGTGCCAGCAGGGTGAGCTCCTATAATTCACCCCTCCACTTT. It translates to CASRVSSYNSPLHF.

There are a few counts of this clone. In nucleotides, the CDR3 is TGTGCCAGCAGCGCCCGGACAGGGTTAGGGGAGACCCAGTACTTC. It yields the protein CASSARTGLGETQYF. V usage is TRBV11-3 and J usage is TRBJ2-5, with 8 bases that match TRBD1. V lost 5 bases, J lost 5 bases, and 10 bases stayed unmatched. Germline CDR1 and CDR2: SGHNT and YENEEA. CDR3 length: 15 amino acids.

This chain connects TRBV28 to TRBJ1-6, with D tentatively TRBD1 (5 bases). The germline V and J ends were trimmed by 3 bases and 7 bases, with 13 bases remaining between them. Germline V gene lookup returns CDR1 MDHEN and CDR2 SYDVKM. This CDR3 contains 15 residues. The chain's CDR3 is CASSFETVGNSPLHF. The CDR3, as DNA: TGTGCCAGCAGTTTCGAGACAGTGGGAAATTCACCCCTCCACTTT.

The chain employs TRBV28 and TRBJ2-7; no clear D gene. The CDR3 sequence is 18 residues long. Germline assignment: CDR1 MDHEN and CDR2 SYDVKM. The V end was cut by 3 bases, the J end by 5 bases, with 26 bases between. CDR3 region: CASSFFDIGRPSAHEQYF. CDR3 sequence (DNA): TGTGCCAGCAGTTTCTTCGACATAGGCCGACCATCCGCCCACGAGCAGTACTTC.

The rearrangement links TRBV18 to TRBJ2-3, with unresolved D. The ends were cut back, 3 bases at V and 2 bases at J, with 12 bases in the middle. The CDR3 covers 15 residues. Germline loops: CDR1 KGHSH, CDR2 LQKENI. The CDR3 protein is CASSPTGSHTDTQYF. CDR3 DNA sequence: TGTGCCAGCTCACCCACCGGTTCTCACACAGATACGCAGTATTTT.

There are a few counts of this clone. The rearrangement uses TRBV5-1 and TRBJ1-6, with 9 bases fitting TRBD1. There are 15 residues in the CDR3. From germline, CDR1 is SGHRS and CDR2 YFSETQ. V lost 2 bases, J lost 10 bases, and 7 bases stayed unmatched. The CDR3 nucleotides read TGCGCCAGCAGCTTTTCCGGGACAGGGCGATCACCCCTCCACTTT. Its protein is CASSFSGTGRSPLHF.

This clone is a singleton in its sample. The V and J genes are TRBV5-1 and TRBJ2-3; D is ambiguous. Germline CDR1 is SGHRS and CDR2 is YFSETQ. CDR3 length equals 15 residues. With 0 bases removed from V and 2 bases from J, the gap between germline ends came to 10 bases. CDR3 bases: TGCGCCAGCAGCTTGGGAGTAGCAATCACAGATACGCAGTATTTT. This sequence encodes CASSLGVAITDTQYF.

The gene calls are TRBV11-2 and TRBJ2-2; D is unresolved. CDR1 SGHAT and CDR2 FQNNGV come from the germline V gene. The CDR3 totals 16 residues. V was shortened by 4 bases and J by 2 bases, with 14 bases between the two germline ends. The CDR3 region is CASSSTIRPNTGELFF. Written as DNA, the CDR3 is TGTGCCAGCAGCTCTACTATTCGACCTAACACCGGGGAGCTGTTTTTT.

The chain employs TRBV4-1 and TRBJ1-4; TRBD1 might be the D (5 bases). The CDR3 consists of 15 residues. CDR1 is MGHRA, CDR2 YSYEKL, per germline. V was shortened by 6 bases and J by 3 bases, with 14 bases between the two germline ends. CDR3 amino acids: CASRLRQIPNEKLFF. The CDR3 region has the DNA TGCGCCAGCAGACTTAGACAGATACCTAATGAAAAACTGTTTTTT.